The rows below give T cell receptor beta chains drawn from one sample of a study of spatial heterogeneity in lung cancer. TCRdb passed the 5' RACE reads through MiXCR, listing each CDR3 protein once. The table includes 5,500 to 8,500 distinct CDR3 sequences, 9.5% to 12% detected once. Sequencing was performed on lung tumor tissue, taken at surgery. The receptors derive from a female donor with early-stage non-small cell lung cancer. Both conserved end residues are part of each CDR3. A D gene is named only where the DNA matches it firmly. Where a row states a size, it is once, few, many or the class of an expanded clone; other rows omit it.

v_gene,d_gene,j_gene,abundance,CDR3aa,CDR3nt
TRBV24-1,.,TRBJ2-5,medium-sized,CATSDLVNRRMDHQETQYF,TGTGCCACCAGTGATTTGGTTAATCGAAGGATGGACCACCAAGAGACCCAGTACTTC
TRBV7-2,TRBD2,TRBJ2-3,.,CASSLDGGASDTQYF,TGTGCCAGCAGCTTAGACGGGGGGGCCTCAGATACGCAGTATTTT
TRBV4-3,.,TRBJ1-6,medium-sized,CASSQPGGKNSPLHF,TGCGCCAGCAGCCAACCGGGAGGAAAAAATTCACCCCTCCACTTT
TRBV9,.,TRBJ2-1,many,CASSDHNEQFF,TGTGCCAGCAGCGATCACAATGAGCAGTTCTTC
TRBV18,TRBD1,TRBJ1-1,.,CASSPPRGVGTEAFF,TGTGCCAGCTCACCCCCCAGGGGGGTTGGCACTGAAGCTTTCTTT
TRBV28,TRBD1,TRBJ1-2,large,CASLGQGAMGYTF,TGTGCCAGCCTCGGACAGGGGGCAATGGGCTACACCTTC
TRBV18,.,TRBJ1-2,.,CASSPFGEKGYGYTF,TGTGCCAGCTCACCATTCGGGGAGAAGGGCTATGGCTACACCTTC
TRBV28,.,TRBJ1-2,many,CASSQGNGYTF,TGTGCCAGCAGTCAGGGGAATGGCTACACCTTC
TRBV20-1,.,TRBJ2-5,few,CSAFSGTQYF,TGCAGTGCTTTTTCGGGGACCCAGTACTTC
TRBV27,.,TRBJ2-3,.,CASSPFGGGSVTDTQYF,TGTGCCAGCAGTCCCTTTGGAGGGGGTAGTGTAACAGATACGCAGTATTTT
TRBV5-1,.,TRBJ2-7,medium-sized,CASSLVVTSEQYF,TGCGCCAGCAGCTTGGTGGTAACTAGCGAGCAGTACTTC
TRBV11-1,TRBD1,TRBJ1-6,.,CASSSWTGGGNSPLHF,TGTGCCAGCAGCTCCTGGACAGGGGGCGGCAATTCACCCCTCCACTTT
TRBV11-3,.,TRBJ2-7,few,CASSYGQSSYEQYF,TGTGCCAGCAGCTACGGACAGAGCTCCTACGAGCAGTACTTC
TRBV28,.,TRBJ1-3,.,CASSSQGVRNTIYF,TGTGCCAGCAGTTCCCAGGGAGTGAGAAACACCATATATTTT
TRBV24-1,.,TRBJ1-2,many,CATSGQPYGYTF,TGTGCCACCAGTGGACAGCCTTATGGCTACACCTTC
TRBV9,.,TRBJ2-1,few,CASSPGGEQFF,TGTGCCAGCAGCCCAGGAGGTGAGCAGTTCTTC
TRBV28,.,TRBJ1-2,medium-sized,CASMQYGGYTF,TGTGCCAGCATGCAGTATGGTGGCTACACCTTC
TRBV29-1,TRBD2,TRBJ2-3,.,CSVVGGTSGGTDTQYF,TGCAGCGTGGTTGGAGGCACTAGCGGGGGGACAGATACGCAGTATTTT
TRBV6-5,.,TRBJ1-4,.,CASSPAGRDEEKLFF,TGTGCCAGCAGCCCGGCGGGCAGGGATGAGGAAAAACTGTTTTTT
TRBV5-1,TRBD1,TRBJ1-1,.,CADGTGRNTEAFF,TGCGCCGACGGGACAGGGAGGAACACTGAAGCTTTCTTT
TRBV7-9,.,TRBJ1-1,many,CASSLDRGRLVEAFF,TGTGCCAGCAGCTTAGATCGGGGGCGACTAGTTGAAGCTTTCTTT
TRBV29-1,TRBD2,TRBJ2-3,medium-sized,CSVGLAGGPDTQYF,TGCAGCGTGGGACTAGCGGGGGGCCCAGATACGCAGTATTTT
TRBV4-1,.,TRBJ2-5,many,CASSQAFRREETQYF,TGCGCCAGCAGCCAAGCCTTTAGGCGGGAAGAGACCCAGTACTTC
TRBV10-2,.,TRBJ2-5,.,CASSQGETQYF,TGCGCCAGCAGCCAGGGCGAGACCCAGTACTTC
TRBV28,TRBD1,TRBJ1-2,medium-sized,CASSAAGGLYGYTF,TGTGCCAGCAGTGCTGCAGGGGGCTTGTATGGCTACACCTTC
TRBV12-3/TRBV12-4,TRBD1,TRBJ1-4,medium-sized,CASRRTGNEKLFF,TGTGCCAGCAGACGGACAGGGAACGAAAAACTGTTTTTT
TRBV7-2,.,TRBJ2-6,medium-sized,CASSLGVRAGANVLTF,TGTGCCAGCAGCTTAGGGGTACGGGCCGGGGCCAACGTCCTGACTTTC
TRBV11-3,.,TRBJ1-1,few,CASSLGAAGFHTEAFF,TGTGCCAGCAGCTTAGGGGCCGCAGGGTTCCACACTGAAGCTTTCTTT
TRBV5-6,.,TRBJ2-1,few,CASSLGTTEQFF,TGTGCCAGCAGCTTGGGGACTACTGAGCAGTTCTTC
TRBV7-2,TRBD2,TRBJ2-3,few,CASSSVAGVGTDTQYF,TGTGCCAGCAGCTCGGTAGCGGGAGTAGGGACAGATACGCAGTATTTT
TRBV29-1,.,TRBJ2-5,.,CSVTGTETQYF,TGCAGCGTTACCGGGACAGAGACCCAGTACTTC
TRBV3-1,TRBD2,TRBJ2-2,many,CASKTSGVNTGELFF,TGTGCCAGCAAGACAAGCGGGGTGAACACCGGGGAGCTGTTTTTT
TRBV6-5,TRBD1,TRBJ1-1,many,CASSYSKDRATEVFF,TGTGCCAGCAGTTACTCGAAGGACAGGGCCACTGAAGTTTTCTTT
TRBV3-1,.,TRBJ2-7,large,CASSHTYEQYF,TGTGCCAGCAGCCACACCTACGAGCAGTACTTC
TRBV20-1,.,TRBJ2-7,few,CSARGGNGPYEQYF,TGCAGTGCCAGGGGGGGCAATGGGCCCTACGAGCAGTACTTC
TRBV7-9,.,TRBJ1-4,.,CASSLVLEGEKLFF,TGTGCCAGCAGCTTAGTCCTAGAGGGTGAAAAACTGTTTTTT
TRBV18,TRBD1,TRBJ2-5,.,CASSPGTVQETQYF,TGTGCCAGCTCACCAGGGACAGTCCAAGAGACCCAGTACTTC
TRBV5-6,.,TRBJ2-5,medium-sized,CASSLGVRAQETQYF,TGTGCCAGCAGCTTGGGGGTCCGGGCCCAAGAGACCCAGTACTTC
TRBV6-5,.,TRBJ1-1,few,CASSIRERAFF,TGTGCCAGCAGCATCAGGGAGAGAGCTTTCTTT
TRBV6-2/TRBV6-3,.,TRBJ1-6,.,CASSYGMKYNSPLHF,TGTGCCAGCAGTTACGGAATGAAATATAATTCACCCCTCCATTTT
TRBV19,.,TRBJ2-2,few,CASSQLVRAGANTGELFF,TGTGCCAGTAGCCAACTAGTCAGGGCAGGGGCGAACACCGGGGAGCTGTTTTTT
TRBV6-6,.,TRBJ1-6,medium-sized,CASSSASDSPLHF,TGTGCCAGCAGTTCAGCCAGTGATTCACCCCTCCACTTT
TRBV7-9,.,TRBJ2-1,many,CASSLAVNHNEQFF,TGTGCCAGCAGCCTCGCGGTCAATCACAATGAGCAGTTCTTC
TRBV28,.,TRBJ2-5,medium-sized,CASTPFGRRATGETQYF,TGTGCCAGCACCCCCTTCGGGAGGAGGGCGACAGGAGAGACCCAGTACTTC
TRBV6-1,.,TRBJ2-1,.,CASSEWGVGGNEQFF,TGTGCCAGCAGTGAATGGGGAGTCGGCGGGAATGAGCAGTTCTTC
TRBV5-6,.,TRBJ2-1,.,CASSLAPLTIDNEQFF,TGTGCCAGCAGCTTGGCCCCCTTAACCATCGACAATGAGCAGTTCTTC
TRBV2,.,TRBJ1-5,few,CASKGGQNQPQHF,TGTGCCAGCAAGGGGGGGCAAAATCAGCCCCAGCATTTT
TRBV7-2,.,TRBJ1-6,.,CASSSNRNSPLHF,TGTGCCAGCAGCTCCAACAGGAATTCACCCCTCCACTTT
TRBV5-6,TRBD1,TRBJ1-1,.,CASSFWAGGPNTEAFF,TGTGCCAGCAGCTTTTGGGCAGGGGGCCCGAACACTGAAGCTTTCTTT
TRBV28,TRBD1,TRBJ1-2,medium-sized,CASSPGQGSLYGYTF,TGTGCCAGCAGTCCCGGACAGGGATCGCTCTATGGCTACACCTTC
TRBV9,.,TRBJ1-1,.,CASSVGRNTEAFF,TGTGCCAGCAGCGTAGGAAGGAACACTGAAGCTTTCTTT
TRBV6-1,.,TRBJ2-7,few,CASRPQGPNRGEQYF,TGTGCCAGCAGACCACAGGGACCAAATCGGGGGGAGCAGTACTTC
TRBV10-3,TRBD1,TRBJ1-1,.,CAISEGTGGTEAFF,TGTGCCATCAGTGAGGGGACAGGGGGCACTGAAGCTTTCTTT